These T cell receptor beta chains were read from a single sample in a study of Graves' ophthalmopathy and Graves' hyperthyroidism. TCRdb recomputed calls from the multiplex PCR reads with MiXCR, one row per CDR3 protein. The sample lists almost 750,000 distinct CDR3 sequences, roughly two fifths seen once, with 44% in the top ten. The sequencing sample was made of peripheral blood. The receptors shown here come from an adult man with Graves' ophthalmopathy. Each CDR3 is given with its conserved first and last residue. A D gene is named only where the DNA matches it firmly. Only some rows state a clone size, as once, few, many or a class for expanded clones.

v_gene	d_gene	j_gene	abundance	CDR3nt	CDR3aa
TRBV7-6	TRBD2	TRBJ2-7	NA	TGTGCCAGCAGCCTCCTAGCGGGGACATCCTACGAGCAGTACTTC	CASSLLAGTSYEQYF
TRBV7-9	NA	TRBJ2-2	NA	TGTGCCAGCAGCACAGACGGACTCCTCACCGGGGAGCCGTTTTTT	CASSTDGLLTGEPFF
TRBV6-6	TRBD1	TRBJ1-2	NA	TGTGCCAGCAGTCCGACCTTTACAGGGGATCGCTATGGCTACACCTTC	CASSPTFTGDRYGYTF
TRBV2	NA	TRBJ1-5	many	TGTGCCAGCAATCGCGATGGGAATCAGCCCCAGCATTTT	CASNRDGNQPQHF
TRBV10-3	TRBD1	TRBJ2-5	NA	TGTGCCATCAGTGAGTCGAAGGGGACAGGCTCCTACTTC	CAISESKGTGSYF
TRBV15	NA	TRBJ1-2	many	TGTGCCACCAGCAGAGTGGGCCGGGGGCATAGGAGTGGCTACACCTTC	CATSRVGRGHRSGYTF
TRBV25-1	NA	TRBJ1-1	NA	TGTGCCAGCAGTTCTGGAACTTCCACTGAAGCTTTCTTT	CASSSGTSTEAFF
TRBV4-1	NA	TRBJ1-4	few	TGCGCCAGCAGCCAAGATTATGGGGGGGAAAAACTGTTTTTT	CASSQDYGGEKLFF
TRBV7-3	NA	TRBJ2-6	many	TGTGCCAGCAGCAAGGACAGCACTGGGGCCAACGTCCTGACTTTC	CASSKDSTGANVLTF
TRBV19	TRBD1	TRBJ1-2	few	TGTGCCAGCCGAATTAGGACAGGGCCTAACTATGGCTACACCTTC	CASRIRTGPNYGYTF
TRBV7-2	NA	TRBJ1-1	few	TGTGCCAGCAGAAGAGGGGGAGAGCTAAACACTGAAGCTTTCTTT	CASRRGGELNTEAFF
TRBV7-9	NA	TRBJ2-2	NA	TGTGCCAGTACCCCTTGGGGGTACGGGGAGCTGTTTTTT	CASTPWGYGELFF
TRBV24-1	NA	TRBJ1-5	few	TGTGCCACCAGTGACCCCGCGAACGGGGAGCCCCAGCATTTT	CATSDPANGEPQHF
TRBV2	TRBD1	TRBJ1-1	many	TGTGCCAGCGGGGGGACAGGGGGCGTCGCTGAAGCTTTCTTT	CASGGTGGVAEAFF
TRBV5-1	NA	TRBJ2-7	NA	TGCGCCAGCAGCCTAGTAGATGGCAGGGCCCCATACGAGCAGTACTTC	CASSLVDGRAPYEQYF
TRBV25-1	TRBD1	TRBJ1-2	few	TGTGCCAGCAGGACAGGGGGCGACTATGGCTACACCTTC	CASRTGGDYGYTF
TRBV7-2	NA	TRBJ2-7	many	TGTGCCAGCAGCTTAGCATCGAGACCCTCCTACGAGCAGTACTTC	CASSLASRPSYEQYF
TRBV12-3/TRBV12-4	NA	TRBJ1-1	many	TGTGCCAGCAGTTTACAGGATTATGAAGCTTTCTTT	CASSLQDYEAFF
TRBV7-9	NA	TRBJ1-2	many	TGTGCCAGCAACCCGCAGGGAATAGGCGGCTACACCTTC	CASNPQGIGGYTF
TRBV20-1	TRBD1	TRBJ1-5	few	TGCAGTGCGGGGACAGGGTATCTCCATCAGCCCCAGCATTTT	CSAGTGYLHQPQHF
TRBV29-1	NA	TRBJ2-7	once	TGCAGCGTTGGACAACAGGGAAACGAGCAGTACTTC	CSVGQQGNEQYF
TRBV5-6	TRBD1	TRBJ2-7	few	TGTGCCAGCAGCTTGTTTGGGGACAGGAGAACCTACGAGCAGTACTTC	CASSLFGDRRTYEQYF
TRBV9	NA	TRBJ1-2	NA	TGTGCCAGCAGCCCTACAGGCAACTCTGGAAACACCTTC	CASSPTGNSGNTF
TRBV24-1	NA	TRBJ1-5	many	TGTGCCACCAGTGATTCGGACAGCAATCAGCCCCAGCATTTT	CATSDSDSNQPQHF
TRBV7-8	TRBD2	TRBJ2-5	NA	TGTGCCAGCAGTCCTCTAGCGGGGGGACAAGAGACCCAGCACTTC	CASSPLAGGQETQHF
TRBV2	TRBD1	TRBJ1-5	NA	TGTGCCAGCAGTGCTAGTGAGGGGGCGGAGAGCAATCAGCCCCAGCATTTT	CASSASEGAESNQPQHF
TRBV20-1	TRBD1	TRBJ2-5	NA	TGCAGTGCTAACCCAACAGGGGAACAAGAGACCCAGTACTTC	CSANPTGEQETQYF
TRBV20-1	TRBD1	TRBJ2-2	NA	TGCAGTGCTAGAAAACCGGGACAGAGAAACACCGGGGAGCTGTTTTTT	CSARKPGQRNTGELFF
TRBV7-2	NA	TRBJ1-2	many	TGTGCCAGCAGGATCGACAGCCACCCCGTTTATGGCTACACCTTC	CASRIDSHPVYGYTF
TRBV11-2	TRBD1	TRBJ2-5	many	TGTGCCAGCAGCCCACAGGGGGCGTATGAGACCCAGTACTTC	CASSPQGAYETQYF
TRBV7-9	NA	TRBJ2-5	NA	TGTGCCGGCAGCTTAGTTGTGGGGGACCAGTACTTC	CAGSLVVGDQYF
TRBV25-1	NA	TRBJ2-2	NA	TGTGCCAGCAAAAATTACGGTTACACCGGGGAGCTGTTTTTT	CASKNYGYTGELFF
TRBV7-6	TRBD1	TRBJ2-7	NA	TGTGCCAGTAGTGCCCGGACAGGCGTTTCCTACGAGCAGTACTTC	CASSARTGVSYEQYF
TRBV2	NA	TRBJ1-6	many	TGTGCCAGCAGTGAATCGGCTCTAAATTCACCCCTCCACTTT	CASSESALNSPLHF
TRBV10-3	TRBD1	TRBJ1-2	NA	TGTGCCATCAGGGAAGGGGGCGACTATGGCTACGCCTTC	CAIREGGDYGYAF
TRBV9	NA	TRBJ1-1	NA	TGTGCCACCTATTTGGCGGGGGCGAGGGCTGAAGCTTTCTTT	CATYLAGARAEAFF
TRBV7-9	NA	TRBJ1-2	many	TGTGCCAGCAGCTTAGATGAAGGGAGGTATGGCTACACCTTC	CASSLDEGRYGYTF
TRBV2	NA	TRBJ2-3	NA	TGTGCCAGCAGCTTCTGGCCAGACACAGATACGCAGTATTTT	CASSFWPDTDTQYF
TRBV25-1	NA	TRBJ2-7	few	TGTGCCAGCAGTTTTTTTGCAGGAACTCCCTACGAGCAGTACTTC	CASSFFAGTPYEQYF
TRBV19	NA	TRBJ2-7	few	TGTGCCAGTAGTAGCGGGGCGGCGGTTTACGAGCAGTACTTC	CASSSGAAVYEQYF